This T cell receptor beta chain was identified during a study of chemoradiotherapy in HPV16-positive cancers. The repertoire was sequenced with immunoSEQ multiplex PCR; TCRdb's copy has only in-frame clones and lacks some. Among roughly 25,000 clones listed, roughly 94% were seen once. Overall study findings and caveats: During treatment, candidate HPV-specific clones and E7-related motifs expanded in tumor.

As regards this clone: Its antigen is not identified.

Collection of the sample occurred from a patient who underwent chemoradiotherapy. The TCR comes from a human donor with HPV-associated anogenital cancer.

In nucleotides, the CDR3 is TGTGCCAGCAGTTTATCGCTTGGGAAATACTCCTACGAGCAGTACTTC. This gives the protein CASSLSLGKYSYEQYF. This sequence joins TRBV27 and TRBJ2-7; D gene ambiguous. This CDR3 region has 16 residues. Trimming stripped 0 bases from V and 0 bases from J, with 12 bases between. Germline V gene sequence: CDR1 MNHEY, CDR2 SMNVEV (reference sequence).